A single sample is the source of the 2 T cell receptor beta chains below, sequenced in a study of blood T cell repertoires in COVID-19. The data were produced by immunoSEQ multiplex PCR, yet TCRdb's version contains in-frame clones alone and is incomplete. The profile shows 130,000 to 150,000 clones, 81% of them singletons. Sequences were obtained from peripheral blood. The origin of the receptors is a human donor in a cohort sampled during active COVID-19.

This rearrangement joins TRBV4-2 to TRBJ2-7, with 9 bases lining up with TRBD2. This CDR3 has 15 residues. The germline V gene encodes CDR1 LGHNA and CDR2 YNFKEQ. With 0 bases clipped from V and 7 bases from J, the junction kept 7 bases outside the gene matches. CDR3 loop: CASSQDRRLAVEQYF. CDR3 nucleotide sequence: TGTGCCAGCAGCCAAGATCGTCGACTAGCGGTTGAGCAGTACTTC.

The chain employs TRBV6-5 and TRBJ2-7; 7 bases map to TRBD2. CDR1 is MNHEY, CDR2 SVGAGI, per germline. V dropped 6 bases and J dropped 3; count of bases not matched to a gene: 5. This CDR3 is built from 13 residues. Here the CDR3 reads CASSSGRGYEQYF. CDR3 DNA sequence: TGTGCCAGCAGCTCAGGGAGGGGCTACGAGCAGTACTTC.